The 28 T cell receptor beta chains below all came from one sample that was sequenced in a study of cytomegalovirus exposure and HLA in healthy donors. Method: immunoSEQ multiplex PCR; TCRdb's copy keeps in-frame clones and lacks some. The sample consists of around 220,000 clones, about 91% of them appearing once. Sequences were obtained from PBMCs. Receptors originate from a woman between 18 and 29 years old in good health and CMV-seronegative.

The rearrangement uses TRBV11-2 and TRBJ2-7; 12 bases match TRBD2. J gave up 1 base and V 5 bases, and 3 bases lay outside the gene matches. The CDR3 has 15 residues. Germline-derived CDR1 and CDR2 are SGHAT and FQNNGV. DNA for the CDR3: TGTGCCAGCAGCCGGACTAGCGGGATGTCCTACGAGCAGTACTTC. Its translation is CASSRTSGMSYEQYF.

V and J are TRBV5-1 and TRBJ2-3, with 8 bases fitting TRBD1. The CDR3 runs to 13 residues. Germline-derived CDR1 and CDR2 are SGHRS and YFSETQ. Unmatched junction bases numbered 1, after V lost 0 bases and J lost 7 bases. The CDR3, as DNA: TGCGCCAGCAGCTTGGCAGGGGGCAATACGCAGTATTTT. It encodes CASSLAGGNTQYF.

This chain joins TRBV5-1 and TRBJ2-7; 7 bases match TRBD2. Germline CDR1 and CDR2: SGHRS and YFSETQ. The CDR3 loop spans 16 amino acids. J lost 0 bases, V lost 0 bases, and 6 bases had no gene match. The CDR3 nucleotides read TGCGCCAGCAGCTTGGCCGGGCTAGCGGCCTCCTACGAGCAGTACTTC. Its translation: CASSLAGLAASYEQYF.

The chain recombines TRBV5-8 with TRBJ2-5; TRBD1 might be the D (6 bases). The CDR3 runs to 15 residues. V shed 4 bases and J shed 6 bases, with 19 bases lying between them. Germline V gene sequence: CDR1 SGHTS, CDR2 YDEGEE. The CDR3 region is CASSERGRGKKTQYF. The CDR3 DNA reads as TGTGCCAGCAGCGAACGGGGCAGGGGAAAAAAGACCCAGTACTTC.

This clone was observed a few times. The V gene is TRBV30, the J gene TRBJ1-1; D unclear. V was pared by 5 bases and J by 0 bases, with 7 bases between. Germline loops: CDR1 GTSNPN, CDR2 SVGIG (reference sequence). This CDR3 has 12 residues. CDR3 sequence reads: CAWVRLNTEAFF. The CDR3 region has the DNA TGTGCCTGGGTCAGGCTGAACACTGAAGCTTTCTTT.

The V gene is TRBV7-6, the J gene TRBJ2-1, with a weak D call TRBD1 (6 bases). CDR3 length equals 13 residues. Trimming removed 8 bases from V and 0 bases from J, with 8 bases in between. The germline gives CDR1 SGHVS, CDR2 FNYEAQ. The CDR3: CASQGISYNEQFF. The CDR3 DNA reads as TGTGCCAGCCAGGGGATCTCCTACAATGAGCAGTTCTTC.

The chain uses TRBV10-1 and TRBJ2-1; tentative D call: TRBD1 (6 bases). The length of the CDR3 is 16 residues. The V end lost 3 bases, the J end lost 0 bases, and 12 bases lay between the germline ends. Germline CDR1 reads WNHNN; CDR2 reads SYGVQD (reference sequence). The CDR3 sequence is CASSDRIGGSYNEQFF. The CDR3 DNA reads TGCGCCAGCAGTGATCGGATAGGGGGCTCCTACAATGAGCAGTTCTTC.

The genes are TRBV6-7 and TRBJ1-5, with D tentatively TRBD1 (5 bases). TRBV6-7 carries the ORF label, with uncertain function. This CDR3 comprises 18 residues. Trimming removed 2 bases from V and 2 bases from J, with 19 bases in between. DNA of the CDR3: TGTGCCAGCAGTTACCTGGGGCCTTCGTACCTTGGCAATCAGCCCCAGCATTTT. It translates to CASSYLGPSYLGNQPQHF.

The CDR3 here is CASSHSGAPYEQYF. The CDR3 DNA sequence: TGTGCCAGCAGCCATAGCGGGGCCCCCTACGAGCAGTACTTC. The rearrangement uses TRBV7-9 and TRBJ2-7, with 8 bases matching TRBD2. V lost 5 bases and J lost 2; bases outside the gene matches: 5. CDR3 length: 14 residues. In germline, CDR1 is SEHNR, CDR2 FQNEAQ (reference sequence).

This clone was recorded many times. The rearrangement joins TRBV4-2 to TRBJ2-1; D is perhaps TRBD2 (6 bases). The CDR3 consists of 16 residues. V lost 4 bases to trimming and J lost 0 bases, with 13 bases between them. Germline CDR1 and CDR2: LGHNA and YNFKEQ. The DNA for the CDR3 is TGTGCCAGCAGCCCCGGGAGTGTGGGCTCCTACAATGAGCAGTTCTTC. Amino acids: CASSPGSVGSYNEQFF.

In DNA form, the CDR3 reads TGTGCCAGCAGTGGGCTGAACACCATATATTTT. This encodes CASSGLNTIYF. V is TRBV6-1 and J is TRBJ1-3; D call uncertain. The CDR3 extends over 11 amino acids. V was clipped by 4 bases and J by 7 bases, with 5 bases between them. The germline V gene has CDR1 MNHNS and CDR2 SASEGT.

The chain employs TRBV6-5 and TRBJ1-2; the D gene is possibly TRBD1 (6 bases). This CDR3 spans 16 amino acids. Germline CDR1 MNHEY, CDR2 SVGAGI. Deletions cut 4 bases from V and 8 bases from J, with 23 bases between. Here the CDR3 DNA reads TGTGCCAGCAGTTCCTCGATGTCGGGGGGCGCTAGGGGCTACACCTTC. It is translated as CASSSSMSGGARGYTF.

This rearrangement joins TRBV7-2 to TRBJ1-2, with D possibly matching TRBD1 (6 bases). Between the trimmed V and J ends, which lost 1 base and 4 bases, there was a span of 7 bases. This CDR3 spans 13 amino acids. Germline assignment: CDR1 SGHTA and CDR2 FQGNSA. CDR3 nucleotide sequence: TGTGCCAGCAGCTTAGACAGGGTCTATGGCTACACCTTC. It encodes CASSLDRVYGYTF.

This rearrangement joins TRBV29-1 to TRBJ1-1; possible D gene TRBD1, 5 bases. CDR3 length: 13 residues. The germline V gene has CDR1 SQVTM and CDR2 ANQGSEA. Trimming shortened V by 6 bases and J by 0 bases, and 11 bases separated the two germline ends. CDR3 residues: CSVGDSLNTEAFF. The CDR3 DNA sequence: TGCAGCGTCGGTGACAGTTTGAACACTGAAGCTTTCTTT.

This chain joins TRBV5-4 and TRBJ2-3; the D is unclear. The CDR3 is 14 amino acids. Germline assignment: CDR1 SGHNT and CDR2 YYREEE (reference sequence). With 0 bases removed from V and 6 bases from J, the gap between germline ends came to 11 bases. The CDR3 coding sequence is TGTGCCAGCAGCTTGGAGGTCCCCGGGGATACGCAGTATTTT. Protein: CASSLEVPGDTQYF.

As for this clone: At one end, the junction sequence differs from germline, possibly due to a read error. CDR3 in DNA: TGTGCTAGCAGCCCGACCAAGACTAGCGGGTTGGGTCTCACCGGGGAGCTGTTTTTT. Protein product: CASSPTKTSGLGLTGELFF. The gene calls are TRBV7-7 and TRBJ2-2; TRBD2 agrees at 10 bases. This CDR3 has 19 amino acids. CDR1 is SSHAT, CDR2 FNYEAQ, per germline (reference sequence).

The V and J genes are TRBV4-1 and TRBJ2-5; the D gene is possibly TRBD1 (5 bases). The V and J ends lost 1 base and 5 bases respectively, with 14 bases between them. Germline V CDR1 and CDR2: MGHRA, YSYEKL. The CDR3 is 15 residues long. CDR3 region: CASSQAAGLGETQYF. DNA of the CDR3: TGCGCCAGCAGCCAAGCGGCAGGGCTCGGCGAGACCCAGTACTTC.

The chain joins TRBV28 to TRBJ1-4; D may be TRBD1 (6 bases). Deletions cut 4 bases from V and 4 bases from J, with 25 bases between. The length of the CDR3 is 19 residues. Germline CDR1 reads MDHEN; CDR2 reads SYDVKM. This CDR3 is CASSSPRHSDRPHNEKLFF. The CDR3 nucleotides read TGTGCCAGCAGTTCGCCTAGACATTCGGACAGACCCCATAATGAAAAACTGTTTTTT.

This chain connects TRBV28 to TRBJ1-5; D perhaps matches TRBD1 (5 bases). Trimming took 3 bases from V and 7 from J, leaving 10 bases between them. The CDR3 contains 13 residues. CDR1 MDHEN and CDR2 SYDVKM come from the germline V gene. CDR3 coding DNA: TGTGCCAGCAGTTTGGCAGGGAAACAGCCCCAGCATTTT. Its protein product is CASSLAGKQPQHF. Full variable domain (rest looked up from reference TRBV28 and TRBJ1-5): DVKVTQSSRYLVKRTGEKVFLECVQDMDHENMFWYRQDPGLGLRLIYFSYDVKMKEKGDIPEGYSVSREKKERFSLILESASTNQTSMYLCASSLAGKQPQHFGDGTRLSIL.

The J gene is TRBJ2-1, the V gene TRBV9; 7 nucleotides align to TRBD2. Germline loops: CDR1 SGDLS, CDR2 YYNGEE. With 4 bases clipped from V and 5 bases from J, the junction kept 9 bases outside the gene matches. The CDR3 loop spans 15 amino acids. CDR3 bases: TGTGCCAGCAGCCCAGCCGGGACTACCCACAATGAGCAGTTCTTC. Translation: CASSPAGTTHNEQFF.

The chain carries TRBV28 and TRBJ1-2, with D perhaps matching TRBD1 (6 bases). V lost 5 bases, J lost 0 bases, and 13 bases lay in between. The CDR3 loop spans 15 amino acids. The germline V gene has CDR1 MDHEN and CDR2 SYDVKM. As DNA, the CDR3 is TGTGCCAGCAGTAAACTACAGGGTACTAACTATGGCTACACCTTC. It translates to CASSKLQGTNYGYTF.

The rearrangement links TRBV15 to TRBJ2-1; D is undetermined. V was clipped by 0 bases and J by 2 bases, with 5 bases between them. In germline, CDR1 is LNHNV, CDR2 YYDKDF (reference sequence). The length of the CDR3 is 14 residues. The CDR3 loop is CATSRDRAYNEQFF. DNA of the CDR3: TGTGCCACCAGCAGAGATCGGGCCTACAATGAGCAGTTCTTC.

The V call is TRBV5-1, the J call TRBJ2-1, with 7 positions matching TRBD1. The CDR3 length is 15 residues. Germline V gene lookup returns CDR1 SGHRS and CDR2 YFSETQ. V gave up 1 base and J gave up 5 bases; unmatched junction bases: 6. As DNA, the CDR3 is TGCGCCAGCAGCTTGTCCCGGACAGGAGACAATGAGCAGTTCTTC. It specifies CASSLSRTGDNEQFF. The full variable domain, in which reference TRBV5-1 and TRBJ2-1 provide the parts outside the CDR3, is KAGVTQTPRYLIKTRGQQVTLSCSPISGHRSVSWYQQTPGQGLQFLFEYFSETQRNKGNFPGRFSGRQFSNSRSEMNVSTLELGDSALYLCASSLSRTGDNEQFFGPGTRLTVL.

This chain connects TRBV7-9 to TRBJ1-2; tentative D call: TRBD1 (5 bases). This CDR3 contains 14 residues. Germline V gene lookup returns CDR1 SEHNR and CDR2 FQNEAQ (reference sequence). The ends were cut back, 2 bases at V and 4 bases at J, with 11 bases in the middle. The CDR3 DNA reads TGTGCCAGCAGCTTAAGCGGGGGTGGCTATGGCTACACCTTC. Its translation is CASSLSGGGYGYTF.

The chain carries TRBV2 and TRBJ1-3; D is possibly TRBD1 (5 bases). With 4 bases removed from V and 0 bases from J, the gap between germline ends came to 13 bases. The CDR3 runs 16 residues. CDR1 and CDR2 (germline): SNHLY, FYNNEI. CDR3 region: CASSVLSGRSGNTIYF. DNA for the CDR3: TGTGCCAGCAGTGTCTTGTCAGGGCGCTCTGGAAACACCATATATTTT.

The V and J genes are TRBV11-2 and TRBJ2-7; D might be TRBD1 (5 bases). Germline CDR1 and CDR2: SGHAT and FQNNGV. The CDR3 has 15 amino acids. V gave up 2 bases and J gave up 2 bases, with 13 bases separating them. CDR3 residues: CASSLTGASAYEQYF. Here the CDR3 DNA reads TGTGCCAGCAGCTTAACAGGAGCCTCCGCCTACGAGCAGTACTTC.

V usage is TRBV5-1 and J usage is TRBJ2-6; 7 bases line up with TRBD1. Germline V lookup: CDR1 SGHRS, CDR2 YFSETQ. With 2 bases clipped from V and 0 bases from J, the junction kept 2 bases outside the gene matches. The CDR3 consists of 16 residues. The CDR3 loop is CASSFPGGSGANVLTF. DNA of the CDR3: TGCGCCAGCAGCTTTCCAGGGGGCTCTGGGGCCAACGTCCTGACTTTC.

The CDR3 coding sequence is TGTGCCAGTAGTCCCGGGGGGGTCGGCTACACCTTC. It specifies CASSPGGVGYTF. The chain carries TRBV19 and TRBJ1-2, with TRBD1 as a possible D gene (5 bases). Germline lookup yields CDR1 LNHDA and CDR2 SQIVND (reference sequence). The CDR3 covers 12 residues. The V end was cut by 5 bases, the J end by 8 bases, with 12 bases between.